This record concerns one T cell receptor beta chain sequence. Its cognate antigen is unknown. This sample is drawn from a study of cytomegalovirus exposure and HLA in healthy donors. Across the study: Sequencing of around 200 million T cells in an earlier analysis found around 120 million unique TCR beta sequences. General study results and limits: Some public TCRs appeared in many individuals, while most sequences were rare.

The CDR3 runs to 15 residues. Germline V lookup: CDR1 SGHNT, CDR2 YYREEE (reference sequence). The V and J ends lost 2 bases and 3 bases, in that order; junction bases with no gene match: 6. 13 Jbeta primers and 60 Vbeta primers were used for the PCR. Generated by immunoSEQ multiplex PCR, the TCRdb table keeps only in-frame clones and is missing some. Of about 130,000 clones listed, roughly 74% are singletons. The rearrangement joins TRBV5-4 to TRBJ2-5, with 8 positions matching TRBD2. The sequence derives from a male donor in good health and CMV-seronegative. Specimen: PBMCs. The CDR3 region is CASSFAGGIEETQYF. The DNA of the CDR3 is TGTGCCAGCAGCTTCGCGGGAGGTATAGAAGAGACCCAGTACTTC.